This T cell receptor (beta chain) was sequenced in a study of blood T cell repertoires in COVID-19. As for the study in general: Acute and convalescent COVID-19 samples came from the United States, Italy and Spain.

Those who participated ranged in age from 18 to 89 years and resided in around 22 US areas. Participant-given clinical history determined each cohort assignment. Either two negative PCRs, clearance, or symptom resolution qualified Cohort 3 donors as recovered. This clone was detected a few times. Germline V CDR1 and CDR2: MDHEN, SYDVKM. The CDR3 sequence is 15 residues long. J was trimmed by 9 bases and V by 5 bases; bases with no gene match: 8. Sequenced by immunoSEQ multiplex PCR; TCRdb stores in-frame clones only, minus some. The sample holds over 300,000 clones; approximately 90% are singletons and the top ten take about 9.5%.

Input material: PBMCs or T cells enriched from blood (not recorded which). This TCR came from a woman aged 40-49 years who had recovered from COVID-19. The chain combines TRBV28 with TRBJ2-6; 9 bases fit TRBD1. CDR3 sequence reads: CASSVVRGQGNVLTF. CDR3 in DNA: TGTGCCAGCAGTGTTGTGCGGGGACAGGGCAACGTCCTGACTTTC.